A single sample is the source of the 21 T cell receptor beta chains below, sequenced in a study of blood T cells in healthy people across ages. The second PCR ran about 6 to 12 cycles with a sample-barcoded 5' primer and J-beta primers. TCRdb re-analysed the 5' RACE reads in MiXCR, keeping a single row per CDR3 protein. The sample has approximately 810,000 distinct CDR3 sequences; about 30% are singletons. Material: blood. The receptors here all came from a woman of 80 years or more in good health.

This chain uses TRBV4-1 with TRBJ1-5; tentatively, D is TRBD1 (5 bases). CDR1 is MGHRA, CDR2 YSYEKL, per germline. The CDR3 runs 15 residues. V shed 0 bases and J shed 2 bases, with 8 bases lying between them. This CDR3 is CASSQDGDGNQPQHF. The DNA for the CDR3 is TGCGCCAGCAGCCAAGACGGGGACGGCAATCAGCCCCAGCATTTT.

This clonotype was detected many times. The chain links TRBV27 to TRBJ2-1, with TRBD2 matching 11 bases. The V gene's germline CDR1 is MNHEY and CDR2 SMNVEV (reference sequence). Trimming took 6 bases from V and 8 from J; bases not matched to a gene: 3. The CDR3 contains 13 residues. CDR3 DNA: TGTGCCAGCAGGCGACTAGCGGGGTATGAGCAGTTCTTC. As protein: CASRRLAGYEQFF.

As regards this clonotype: A much larger clone lies a single base off, so this may be a read error. The rearrangement uses TRBV20-1 and TRBJ2-3; 15 bases are a match to TRBD2. The germline gives CDR1 DFQATT, CDR2 SNEGSKA (reference sequence). There are 17 residues in the CDR3. CDR3 loop: CSARVGTSGGLTDTRYF. CDR3 bases: TGCAGTGCTAGAGTCGGGACTAGCGGGGGGCTTACAGATACGCGGTATTTT.

The rearrangement uses TRBV19 and TRBJ1-1, with 8 bases fitting TRBD1. This CDR3 spans 16 amino acids. Germline CDR1 is LNHDA and CDR2 is SQIVND (reference sequence). The J segment lost 5 bases and the V segment lost 4 bases, leaving 12 bases of the junction unmatched. CDR3 residues: CASSNPRGLMGTEAFF. CDR3 in DNA: TGTGCCAGTAGTAACCCCAGGGGGCTTATGGGGACTGAAGCTTTCTTT.

Of note for this clonotype: One base away lies a much larger clone, so this may be a sequencing read error. The V and J genes are TRBV11-2 and TRBJ2-5; TRBD1 agrees at 11 bases. With the DNA end fitting TRBJ2-7 better, the J assignment may be wrong. CDR3 size: 13 residues. Looked up from germline, CDR1 is SGHAT and CDR2 is FQNNGV. The CDR3 DNA reads TGTGCCATCAGCTCCGGGACAGGGGGCGAGCAGTACTTC. Translating gives CAISSGTGGEQYF.

Comment on this clonotype: A much larger clone is a single base away; this may be a read error. The chain recombines TRBV25-1 with TRBJ2-3; D not certain. V shed 3 bases and J shed 4 bases, with 17 bases lying between them. Germline CDR1 reads MGHDK; CDR2 reads SYGVNS. CDR3 size: 16 residues. CDR3 in amino acids: CASSDRKLPDADTQYF. The CDR3 coding sequence is TGTGCCAGCAGTGATCGGAAGTTACCAGACGCAGATACGCAGTATTTT.

In this sample, this clonotype turned up once. This may be a read error: a much more frequent sequence differs by one nucleotide. This chain joins TRBV6-1 and TRBJ2-3; 7 positions match TRBD1. Germline loops: CDR1 MNHNS, CDR2 SASEGT. The CDR3 covers 15 residues. CDR3 sequence (DNA): TGTGCCAGCATCCAAGGGGGCAGGGTCCCAGATGCGCAGTATTTT. Amino acids: CASIQGGRVPDAQYF.

This clonotype was observed at least ten times. One base away lies a much larger clone, so this may be a sequencing read error. The chain links TRBV2 to TRBJ2-7; possible D gene TRBD1, 8 bases. The CDR3 totals 13 residues. Trimming left V 6 bases short and J 4 bases short, with 13 bases between. The germline gives CDR1 SNHLY, CDR2 FYNNEI. The CDR3: CASREQGGYEQYF. The CDR3 DNA sequence: TGTGCCAGCAGGGAACAGGGGGGGTACGAGCAGTACTTC. Supplemented by reference TRBV2 and TRBJ2-7, the full variable domain reads EPEVTQTPSHQVTQMGQEVILRCVPISNHLYFYWYRQILGQKVEFLVSFYNNEISEKSEIFDDQFSVERPDGSNFTLKIRSTKLEDSAMYFCASREQGGYEQYFGPGTRLTVT.

At least ten counts were recorded for this clonotype. This chain joins TRBV6-5 and TRBJ2-7, with 7 bases that match TRBD1. The length of the CDR3 is 12 residues. Trimming cost V 6 bases and J 6 bases; bases outside gene matches: 5. In germline, CDR1 is MNHEY, CDR2 SVGAGI. DNA for the CDR3: TGTGCCAGCAGACGACAGGGTGGCGAGCAGTACTTC. It translates to CASRRQGGEQYF.

This clonotype was seen ten or more times. The CDR3 sequence is CASNREGGLLAGELFF. DNA for the CDR3: TGTGCCAGCAATAGAGAGGGGGGCCTATTAGCCGGGGAGCTGTTTTTT. The chain has TRBV12-3 or TRBV12-4 and TRBJ2-2; the D call may be TRBD1 or TRBD2 (6 bases each). CDR3 length: 16 amino acids. V was cut by 7 bases and J by 6 bases, with 21 bases left in between.

This clonotype was detected once. A much bigger clone sits one base away, suggesting this may be a read error. This chain connects TRBV7-9 to TRBJ2-5; D is uncertain. Near its end, the DNA agrees better with TRBJ2-7, so the J call may be wrong. This CDR3 is built from 15 residues. The germline CDR1 and CDR2 sequences are SEHNR and FQNEAQ (reference sequence). The CDR3 sequence is CASSSRAPRTYEQYF. CDR3 nucleotides: TGTGCCAGCAGCTCACGCGCCCCAAGAACCTACGAGCAGTACTTC.

In this sample, this clonotype turned up many times. The chain links TRBV5-5 to TRBJ2-7; 8 positions match TRBD1. The V segment lost 4 bases and the J segment 2 bases; nucleotides outside the gene matches: 2. Germline CDR1 reads SGHKS; CDR2 reads YYEKEE (reference sequence). This CDR3 comprises 13 residues. CDR3 residues: CASSGTGTYEQYF. In DNA form, the CDR3 reads TGTGCCAGCAGCGGGACAGGTACCTACGAGCAGTACTTC. The full variable domain, with the rest looked up from reference TRBV5-5 and TRBJ2-7, is DAGVTQSPTHLIKTRGQQVTLRCSPISGHKSVSWYQQVLGQGPQFIFQYYEKEERGRGNFPDRFSARQFPNYSSELNVNALLLGDSALYLCASSGTGTYEQYFGPGTRLTVT.

This clonotype was seen many times. This chain uses TRBV15 with TRBJ2-3, with D perhaps matching TRBD2 (6 bases). Germline lookup yields CDR1 LNHNV and CDR2 YYDKDF (reference sequence). The CDR3 totals 17 residues. Trimming stripped 0 bases from V and 3 bases from J, with 16 bases between. CDR3 sequence: CATSRDLGGRGTDTQYF. CDR3 DNA: TGTGCCACCAGCAGAGATCTCGGGGGAAGGGGAACAGATACGCAGTATTTT. Full variable domain (missing parts from reference TRBV15 and TRBJ2-3): DAMVIQNPRYQVTQFGKPVTLSCSQTLNHNVMYWYQQKSSQAPKLLFHYYDKDFNNEADTPDNFQSRRPNTSFCFLDIRSPGLGDTAMYLCATSRDLGGRGTDTQYFGPGTRLTVL.

Worth noting for this clonotype: A much larger clone is a single base away; this may be a read error. The chain joins TRBV6-5 to TRBJ2-1, with a tentative D call TRBD1 (6 bases). The CDR3 is 15 amino acids. The V end was cut by 6 bases, the J end by 7 bases, with 19 bases between. Germline CDR1 and CDR2: MNHEY and SVGAGI. The CDR3 region is CASRSRDTAANEQFF. The CDR3 DNA reads TGTGCCAGCAGAAGCCGGGACACCGCTGCGAATGAGCAGTTCTTC.

This clonotype was observed a handful of times. The V and J genes are TRBV21-1 and TRBJ1-6. TRBV21-1 represents a pseudogene. This CDR3 comprises 13 residues. The CDR3: CASSKSFHSPLHF. Written as DNA, the CDR3 is TGTGCCAGCAGCAAAAGTTTCCATTCACCCCTCCACTTT.

This clonotype came up many times. This sequence joins TRBV20-1 and TRBJ2-5; TRBD2 agrees at 8 bases. Germline V lookup: CDR1 DFQATT, CDR2 SNEGSKA (reference sequence). V was clipped by 6 bases and J by 4 bases; unmatched bases: 4. The CDR3 contains 12 residues. The CDR3 DNA sequence: TGCAGTGCCCCACTAGCGGCAGAGACCCAGTACTTC. Translated: CSAPLAAETQYF.

This clonotype has at least ten counts. The V gene is TRBV5-1, the J gene TRBJ2-3, with 8 bases identical to TRBD1. The CDR3 sequence is 14 residues long. V shed 2 bases, J shed 4 bases, and the junction held 3 bases outside the gene matches. CDR1 is SGHRS and CDR2 is YFSETQ in the germline V gene. The CDR3 protein is CASSFGQGSDTQYF. The DNA for the CDR3 is TGCGCCAGCAGCTTTGGACAGGGATCAGATACGCAGTATTTT.

V gene TRBV28 combines with J gene TRBJ2-1; D ambiguous. Per the germline V gene, CDR1 is MDHEN and CDR2 is SYDVKM. V lost 3 bases, J lost 4 bases, and 7 bases lay in between. The CDR3 length is 13 residues. This chain's CDR3 is CASSFKDYNEQFF. The CDR3 DNA reads as TGTGCCAGCAGTTTCAAGGATTACAATGAGCAGTTCTTC.

This clonotype was picked up many times. The chain joins TRBV6-2 or TRBV6-3 to TRBJ2-5; D is tentatively TRBD1 or TRBD2 (5 bases each). The length of the CDR3 is 15 residues. V lost 4 bases to trimming and J lost 5 bases, with 17 bases between them. CDR1 MNHEY and CDR2 SVGEGT come from the germline V gene. DNA for the CDR3: TGTGCCAGCAGTTCCTCCGGGACCCGGGGCGAGACCCAGTACTTC. Amino acid sequence: CASSSSGTRGETQYF.

On this clonotype itself: A much larger clone lies one base from this, so it may be a read error. This chain connects TRBV11-2 to TRBJ1-2; no firm D call. From germline, CDR1 is SGHAT and CDR2 FQNNGV. The germline V and J ends were trimmed by 6 bases and 1 base, with 9 bases remaining between them. CDR3 length: 13 residues. In nucleotides, the CDR3 is TGTGCCAGCAGGTCGGAGATTAACTATGGCTACACCTTC. Protein sequence: CASRSEINYGYTF. The full variable domain, rest sourced from reference TRBV11-2 and TRBJ1-2, is EAGVAQSPRYKIIEKRQSVAFWCNPISGHATLYWYQQILGQGPKLLIQFQNNGVVDDSQLPKDRFSAERLKGVDSTLKIQPAKLEDSAVYLCASRSEINYGYTFGSGTRLTVV.

This clonotype was counted at least ten times. The V call is TRBV6-1, the J call TRBJ1-2, with D uncertain. The germline gives CDR1 MNHNS, CDR2 SASEGT. There are 16 residues in the CDR3. V was cut by 0 bases and J by 3 bases, with 14 bases left in between. CDR3 nucleotide sequence: TGTGCCAGCAGTGAAGCGGCGAGGACTAACTACTATGGCTACACCTTC. Translating gives CASSEAARTNYYGYTF.